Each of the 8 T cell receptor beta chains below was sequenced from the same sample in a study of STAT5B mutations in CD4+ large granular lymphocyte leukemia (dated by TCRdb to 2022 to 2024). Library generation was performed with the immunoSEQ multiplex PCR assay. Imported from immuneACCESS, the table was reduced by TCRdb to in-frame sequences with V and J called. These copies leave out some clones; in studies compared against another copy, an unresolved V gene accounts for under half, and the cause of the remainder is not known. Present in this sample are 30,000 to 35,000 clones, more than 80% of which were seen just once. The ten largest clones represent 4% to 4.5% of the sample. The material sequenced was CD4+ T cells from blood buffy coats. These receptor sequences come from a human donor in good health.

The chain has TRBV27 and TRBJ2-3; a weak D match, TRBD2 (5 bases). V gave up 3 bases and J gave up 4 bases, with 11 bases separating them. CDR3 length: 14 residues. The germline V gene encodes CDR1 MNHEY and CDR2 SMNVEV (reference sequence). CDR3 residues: CASSFEGASDTQYF. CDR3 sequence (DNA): TGTGCCAGCAGTTTTGAGGGAGCTTCAGATACGCAGTATTTT.

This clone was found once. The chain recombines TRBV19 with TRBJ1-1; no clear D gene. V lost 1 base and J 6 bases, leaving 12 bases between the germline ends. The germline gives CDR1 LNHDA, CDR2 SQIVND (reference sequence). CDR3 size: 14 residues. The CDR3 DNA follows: TGTGCCAGTAGTATAGGAGGGAGATGGGCTGAAGCTTTCTTT. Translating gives CASSIGGRWAEAFF.

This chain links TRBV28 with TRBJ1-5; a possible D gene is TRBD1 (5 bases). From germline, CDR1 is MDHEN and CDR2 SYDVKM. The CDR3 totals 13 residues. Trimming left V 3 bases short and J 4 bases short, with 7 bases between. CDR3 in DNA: TGTGCCAGCAGTTTTGACAGAAATCAGCCCCAGCATTTT. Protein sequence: CASSFDRNQPQHF.

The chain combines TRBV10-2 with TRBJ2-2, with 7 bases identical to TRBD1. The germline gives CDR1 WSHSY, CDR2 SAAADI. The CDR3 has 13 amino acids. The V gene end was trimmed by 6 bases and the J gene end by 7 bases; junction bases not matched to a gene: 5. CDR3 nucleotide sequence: TGCGCCAGCAGCGGCGACAGGGACGGGGAGCTGTTTTTT. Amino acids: CASSGDRDGELFF.

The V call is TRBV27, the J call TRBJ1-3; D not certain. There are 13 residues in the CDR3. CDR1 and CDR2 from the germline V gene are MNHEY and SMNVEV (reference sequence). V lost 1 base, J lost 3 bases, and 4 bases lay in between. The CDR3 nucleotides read TGTGCCAGCAGTTTATACAGTGGAAACACCATATATTTT. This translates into CASSLYSGNTIYF.

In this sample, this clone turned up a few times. CDR3 nucleotides: TGTGCCAGTAGTATGGGACGCTCTGGGGCCAACGTCCTGACTTTC. It translates to CASSMGRSGANVLTF. The chain uses TRBV19 and TRBJ2-6, with D perhaps being TRBD1 or TRBD2 (5 bases each). This CDR3 has 15 amino acids. The V end lost 3 bases, the J end lost 0 bases, and 6 bases lay between the germline ends. Per the germline V gene, CDR1 is LNHDA and CDR2 is SQIVND (reference sequence).

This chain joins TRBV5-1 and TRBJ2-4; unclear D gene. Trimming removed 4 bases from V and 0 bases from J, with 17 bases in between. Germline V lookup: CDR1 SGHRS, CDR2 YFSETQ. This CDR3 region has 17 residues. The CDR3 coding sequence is TGCGCCAGCAGCCCCCGGAAAACAGTACTAGCCAAAAACATTCAGTACTTC. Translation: CASSPRKTVLAKNIQYF.

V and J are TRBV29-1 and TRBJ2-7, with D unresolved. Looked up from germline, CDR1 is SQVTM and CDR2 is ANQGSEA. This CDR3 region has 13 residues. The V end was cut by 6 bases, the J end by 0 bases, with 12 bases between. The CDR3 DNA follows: TGCAGCGTGAAGGACCTTACCTCCTACGAGCAGTACTTC. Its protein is CSVKDLTSYEQYF.